This is a list of T cell receptor beta chains from one sample in a study of cytomegalovirus exposure and HLA in healthy donors. Sequencing was performed with immunoSEQ multiplex PCR; in TCRdb, only in-frame clones are kept and a portion is missing. This sample has 300,000 to 450,000 clones, with 86% found just once. Sequencing was performed on PBMCs. The source of these receptors is a woman aged 18-29 years in good health and CMV-seronegative. The CDR3 runs from the conserved cysteine through the conserved F or W. Where a row states a size, it is once, few, many or the class of an expanded clone; other rows omit it.

>TRBJ1-4|TRBV28|.
CASSLAGQGGEKLFF
>TRBJ1-1|TRBV6-1|.
CASSEGVRLTEAFF
>TRBJ1-2|TRBV6-5|.
CASSYSTGPYGYTF
>TRBJ2-7|TRBV5-4|.
CASSLAEGLAGYEQYF
>TRBJ2-1|TRBV6-1|.
CASSARTGGPSYNEQFF
>TRBJ2-7|TRBV28|.
CASGSTGPPYEQYF
>TRBJ2-2|TRBV20-1|.
CSASFTGELFF
>TRBJ2-1|TRBV6-5|.
CASSPSDGLYNEQFF
>TRBJ2-2|TRBV30|.
CAWGEGTLNTGELFF
>TRBJ2-3|TRBV5-1|.
CASSLASGTITDTQYF
>TRBJ2-2|TRBV11-2|once
CASSTWARELFF
>TRBJ2-7|TRBV2|few
CASSEVEAGDYEQYF
>TRBJ2-1|TRBV27|.
CASSLLRGGRVNEQFF
>TRBJ1-2|TRBV9|.
CASSGGGTGLIVYGYTF
>TRBJ1-2|TRBV9|once
CASSAGGSPNYGYTF
>TRBJ2-3|TRBV29-1|.
CSVEEMGQGVMADTQYF
>TRBJ2-3|TRBV5-8|.
CASSLSTDTQYF
>TRBJ1-1|TRBV27|.
CASSLEGARTEAFF
>TRBJ1-2|TRBV11-1|.
CASSAGRGPNYGYTF
>TRBJ2-1|TRBV5-6|.
CASSLGLATYNEQFF
>TRBJ2-1|TRBV11-3|.
CASSLTSPGGGQFF
>TRBJ2-4|TRBV4-2|.
CASSHSSGGAKNIQYF
>TRBJ1-2|TRBV6-6|.
CASSPPGSYYGYTF
>TRBJ2-7|TRBV7-3|.
CASSLNAALSYEQYF
>TRBJ2-7|TRBV5-1|.
CASSLQSSEQYF
>TRBJ1-5|TRBV27|.
CASSPSGAGSNQPQHF
>TRBJ2-3|TRBV6-1|few
CASSELAGATDTQYF
>TRBJ2-1|TRBV9|.
CASSVDLAGGPVAEQFF
>TRBJ2-2|TRBV14|.
CASSQWTSGTGELFF
>TRBJ2-7|TRBV6-5|.
CASSPGLGAFYEQYF
>TRBJ1-5|TRBV27|.
CASSNRQGQPQHF
>TRBJ2-2|TRBV27|.
CASRLAATLYGELFF
>TRBJ2-1|TRBV29-1|few
CSVSRGTDFNEQFF
>TRBJ2-2|TRBV5-1|.
CASTGRWDRGHTGELFF
>TRBJ2-5|TRBV27|.
CASSLTWSGTQYF
>TRBJ2-7|TRBV27|.
CASSYRAQRYEQYF
>TRBJ2-5|TRBV7-9|.
CASSREETQYF
>TRBJ1-6|TRBV6-5|.
CASKKGQGGSPLHF
>TRBJ1-4|TRBV5-5|.
CASSRLWGVANEKLFF
>TRBJ2-1|TRBV6-5|.
CASSWTSWENNEQFF
>TRBJ1-3|TRBV4-1|.
CASSQDPGSGNTIYF
>TRBJ2-1|TRBV14|.
CASSHSGSTYNEQFF
>TRBJ2-5|TRBV7-9|.
CASSWGGRPQETQYF
>TRBJ1-2|TRBV5-1|.
CASSLLSGQARYGYTF
>TRBJ2-1|TRBV2|once
CASTSGYNEQFF